Listed here is a single TCR beta chain. Its antigen is undetermined. A junction end diverges from the germline sequence, so it may reflect a read error. Germline CDR1 is DFQATT and CDR2 is SNEGSKA (reference sequence). The CDR3 covers 13 residues. This record comes from a study of blood T cells in healthy people across ages. Overall study results and limits: CMV status of donors was unknown, possibly confounding expanded clonotype changes. More naive CD4+ cells and higher diversity were found in long-lived than in aged donors.

A second about 6 to 12 cycle PCR used barcoded and J-beta primers. TCRdb processed the 5' RACE reads anew with MiXCR; each CDR3 protein has one entry. The sample shows approximately 780,000 distinct CDR3 sequences, around 25% of them seen only once. Individuals who donated were healthy Caucasians from Russia aged roughly 6 to 100. These data were likewise used in another study, on T cells of mothers and their children. As that report states: Reverse transcription into cDNA received all extracted RNA, at around 1.5 ug per 15 ul.

The chain couples TRBV20-1 to TRBJ2-5; the D gene is possibly TRBD1 (6 bases). This receptor was obtained from a boy aged 5-17 years in good health. Sequenced: blood. The CDR3 here is CSATGQFQETQCF. CDR3 nucleotide sequence: TGCAGTGCTACCGGACAGTTCCAAGAGACCCAGTGCTTC.